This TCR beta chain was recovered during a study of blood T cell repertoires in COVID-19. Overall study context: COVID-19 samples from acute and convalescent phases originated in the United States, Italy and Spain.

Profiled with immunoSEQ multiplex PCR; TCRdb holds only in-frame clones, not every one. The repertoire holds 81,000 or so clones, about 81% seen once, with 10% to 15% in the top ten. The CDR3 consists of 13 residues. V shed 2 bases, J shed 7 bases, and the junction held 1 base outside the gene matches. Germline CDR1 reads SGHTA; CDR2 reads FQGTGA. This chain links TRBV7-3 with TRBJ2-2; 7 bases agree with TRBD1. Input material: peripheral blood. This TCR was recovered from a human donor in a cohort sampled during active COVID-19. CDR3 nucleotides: TGTGCCAGCAGCTTAGGGGACAGCGGGGAGCTGTTTTTT. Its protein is CASSLGDSGELFF.